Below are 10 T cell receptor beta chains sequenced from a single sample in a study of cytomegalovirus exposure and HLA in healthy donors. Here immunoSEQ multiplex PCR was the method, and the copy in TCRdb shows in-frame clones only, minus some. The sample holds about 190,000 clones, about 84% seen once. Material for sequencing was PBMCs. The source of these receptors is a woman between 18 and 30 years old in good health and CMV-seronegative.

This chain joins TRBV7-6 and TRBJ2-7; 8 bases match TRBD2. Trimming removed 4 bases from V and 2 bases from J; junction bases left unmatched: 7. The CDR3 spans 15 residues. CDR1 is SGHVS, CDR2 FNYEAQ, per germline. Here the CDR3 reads CASSSGAGGPYEQYF. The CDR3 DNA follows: TGTGCCAGCAGCTCAGGGGCGGGGGGACCCTACGAGCAGTACTTC.

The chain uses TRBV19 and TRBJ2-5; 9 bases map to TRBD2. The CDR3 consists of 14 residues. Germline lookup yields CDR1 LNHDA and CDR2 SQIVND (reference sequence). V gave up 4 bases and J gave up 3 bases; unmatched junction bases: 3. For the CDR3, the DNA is TGTGCCAGTAGTACTGTAGCGGGGGAAGAGACCCAGTACTTC. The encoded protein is CASSTVAGEETQYF.

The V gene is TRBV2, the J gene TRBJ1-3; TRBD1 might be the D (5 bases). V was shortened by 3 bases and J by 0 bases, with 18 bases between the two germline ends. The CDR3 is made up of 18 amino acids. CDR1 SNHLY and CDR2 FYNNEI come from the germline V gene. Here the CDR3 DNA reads TGTGCCAGCAGTGAGTTCGTAAGACAGACCTTCTCTGGAAACACCATATATTTT. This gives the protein CASSEFVRQTFSGNTIYF. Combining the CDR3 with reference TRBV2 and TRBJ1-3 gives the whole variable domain EPEVTQTPSHQVTQMGQEVILRCVPISNHLYFYWYRQILGQKVEFLVSFYNNEISEKSEIFDDQFSVERPDGSNFTLKIRSTKLEDSAMYFCASSEFVRQTFSGNTIYFGEGSWLTVV.

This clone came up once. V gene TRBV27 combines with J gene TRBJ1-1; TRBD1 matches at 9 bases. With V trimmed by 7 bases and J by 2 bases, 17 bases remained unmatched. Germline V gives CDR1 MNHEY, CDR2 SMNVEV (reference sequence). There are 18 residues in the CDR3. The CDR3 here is CASTKSPGTGRFNTEAFF. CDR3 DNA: TGTGCCAGCACTAAAAGCCCCGGGACAGGGCGCTTTAACACTGAAGCTTTCTTT.

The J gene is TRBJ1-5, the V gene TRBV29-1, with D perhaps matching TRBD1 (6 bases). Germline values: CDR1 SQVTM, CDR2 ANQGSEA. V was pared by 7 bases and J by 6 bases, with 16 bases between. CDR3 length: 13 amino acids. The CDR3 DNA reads TGCAGCGCAATCCGGGACAATACTCAGCCCCAGCATTTT. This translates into CSAIRDNTQPQHF.

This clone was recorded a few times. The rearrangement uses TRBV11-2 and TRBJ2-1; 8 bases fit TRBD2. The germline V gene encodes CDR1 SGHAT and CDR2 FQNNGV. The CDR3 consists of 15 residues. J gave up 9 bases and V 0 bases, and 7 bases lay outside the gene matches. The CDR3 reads CASSLEPGGRGEQFF. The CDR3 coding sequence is TGTGCCAGCAGCTTAGAGCCGGGAGGGAGGGGTGAGCAGTTCTTC.

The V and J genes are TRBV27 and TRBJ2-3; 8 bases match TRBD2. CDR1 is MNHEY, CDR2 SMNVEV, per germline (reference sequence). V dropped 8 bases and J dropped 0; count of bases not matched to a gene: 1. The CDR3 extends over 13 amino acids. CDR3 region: CASRGGSTDTQYF. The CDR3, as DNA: TGTGCCAGCCGGGGGGGGAGCACAGATACGCAGTATTTT.

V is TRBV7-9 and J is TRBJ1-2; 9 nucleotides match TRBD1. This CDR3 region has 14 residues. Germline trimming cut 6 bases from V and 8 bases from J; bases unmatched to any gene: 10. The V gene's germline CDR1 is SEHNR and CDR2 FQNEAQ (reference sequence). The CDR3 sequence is CASRDRGLPPGYTF. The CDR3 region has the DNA TGTGCCAGCAGGGACAGGGGTTTACCCCCGGGCTACACCTTC. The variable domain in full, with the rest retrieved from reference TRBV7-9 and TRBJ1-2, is DTGVSQNPRHKITKRGQNVTFRCDPISEHNRLYWYRQTLGQGPEFLTYFQNEAQLEKSRLLSDRFSAERPKGSFSTLEIQRTEQGDSAMYLCASRDRGLPPGYTFGSGTRLTVV.

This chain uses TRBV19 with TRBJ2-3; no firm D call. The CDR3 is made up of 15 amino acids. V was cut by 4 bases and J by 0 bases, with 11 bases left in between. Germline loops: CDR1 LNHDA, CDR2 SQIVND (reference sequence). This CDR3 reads CASSRKPTSTDTQYF. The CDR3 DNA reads TGTGCCAGTAGTAGAAAGCCTACTAGCACAGATACGCAGTATTTT.

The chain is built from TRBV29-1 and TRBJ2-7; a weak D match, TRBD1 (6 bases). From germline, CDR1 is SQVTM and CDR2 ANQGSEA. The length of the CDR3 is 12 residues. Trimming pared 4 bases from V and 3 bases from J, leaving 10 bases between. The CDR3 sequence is CSVALTGYEQYF. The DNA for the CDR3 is TGCAGCGTTGCCTTGACAGGCTACGAGCAGTACTTC.